This T cell receptor beta chain was captured in a study of CD8 T cells in Susac syndrome. Whole-study results and caveats: It was acknowledged in the study that its TCR sequencing and HLA analysis involved a relatively small number of individuals.

CD8+ and CD4+ T cells from blood underwent TCR beta sequencing, which was carried out in a high-throughput format. TEMRA cells were FACS-enriched, and CD8+ and CD4+ T cells were isolated negatively. An input of roughly 0.45 to 1 ug of RNA was subjected to reverse transcription using random hexamers. With immunoSEQ multiplex PCR, TCR beta CDR3 was amplified across 54 Vbeta and 13 Jbeta. TCRdb used MiXCR to reprocess the immunoSEQ multiplex PCR reads, holding one entry per CDR3 protein. The profile shows around 170,000 distinct CDR3 sequences, approximately 95% of them singletons. Of note for this clonotype: Its antigen is not identified.

Sequences were obtained from CD8+ T cells from PBMCs. This clonotype originated in a human donor with multiple sclerosis.

The CDR3 DNA sequence: TGCAGCGTTGGGCAGGAGCAGCCCTATGGCTACACCTTC. Translated: CSVGQEQPYGYTF. This chain links TRBV29-1 with TRBJ1-2; D unresolved. Trimming took off 4 bases at V and 4 bases at J, with 13 bases between the two ends. Germline CDR1 reads SQVTM; CDR2 reads ANQGSEA. The CDR3 has 13 amino acids.